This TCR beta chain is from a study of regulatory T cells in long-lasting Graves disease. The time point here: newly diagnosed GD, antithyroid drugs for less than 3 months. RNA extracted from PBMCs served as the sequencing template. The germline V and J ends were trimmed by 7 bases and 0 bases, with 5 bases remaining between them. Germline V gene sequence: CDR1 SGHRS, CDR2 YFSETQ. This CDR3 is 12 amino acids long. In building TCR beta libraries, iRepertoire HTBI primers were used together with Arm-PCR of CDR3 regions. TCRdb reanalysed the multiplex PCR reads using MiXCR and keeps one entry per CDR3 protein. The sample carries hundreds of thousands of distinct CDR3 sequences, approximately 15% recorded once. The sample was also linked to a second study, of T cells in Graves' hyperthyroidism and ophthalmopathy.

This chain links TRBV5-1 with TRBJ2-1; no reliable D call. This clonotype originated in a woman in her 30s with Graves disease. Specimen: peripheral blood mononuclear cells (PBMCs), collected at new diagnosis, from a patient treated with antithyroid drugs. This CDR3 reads CASGISYNEQFF. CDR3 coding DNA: TGCGCCAGCGGGATCTCCTACAATGAGCAGTTCTTC.